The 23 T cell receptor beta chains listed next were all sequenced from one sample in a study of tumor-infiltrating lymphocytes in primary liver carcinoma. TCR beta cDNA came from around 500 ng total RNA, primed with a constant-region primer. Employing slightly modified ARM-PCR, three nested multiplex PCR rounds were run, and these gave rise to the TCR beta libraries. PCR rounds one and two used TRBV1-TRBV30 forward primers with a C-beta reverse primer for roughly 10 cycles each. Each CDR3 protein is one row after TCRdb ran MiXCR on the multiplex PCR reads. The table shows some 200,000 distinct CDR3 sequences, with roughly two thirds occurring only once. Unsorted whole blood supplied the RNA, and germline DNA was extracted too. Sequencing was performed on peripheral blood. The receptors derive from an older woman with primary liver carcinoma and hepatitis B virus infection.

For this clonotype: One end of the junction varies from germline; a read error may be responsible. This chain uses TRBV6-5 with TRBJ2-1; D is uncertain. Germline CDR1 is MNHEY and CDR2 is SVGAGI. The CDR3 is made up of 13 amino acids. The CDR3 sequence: CVNSYRPGPEQFF. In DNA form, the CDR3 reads TGTGTCAACAGTTACCGGCCAGGTCCTGAGCAGTTTTTC.

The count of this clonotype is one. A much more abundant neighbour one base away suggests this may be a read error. The CDR3 sequence is CASPNSGSFDEQYF. The CDR3 DNA reads TGTGCCAGCCCCAATAGCGGGAGTTTCGACGAGCAGTACTTC. The rearrangement joins TRBV28 to TRBJ2-7, with 9 bases that match TRBD2. Germline V lookup: CDR1 MDHEN, CDR2 SYDVKM. The CDR3 contains 14 residues. V shed 8 bases, J shed 5 bases, and the junction held 10 bases outside the gene matches. The whole variable domain, remainder taken from reference TRBV28 and TRBJ2-7, is DVKVTQSSRYLVKRTGEKVFLECVQDMDHENMFWYRQDPGLGLRLIYFSYDVKMKEKGDIPEGYSVSREKKERFSLILESASTNQTSMYLCASPNSGSFDEQYFGPGTRLTVT.

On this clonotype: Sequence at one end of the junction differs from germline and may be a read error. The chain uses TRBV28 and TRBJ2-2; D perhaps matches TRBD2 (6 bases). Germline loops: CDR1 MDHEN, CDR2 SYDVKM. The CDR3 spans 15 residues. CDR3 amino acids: CASSLGGEGTGELVF. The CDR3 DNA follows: TGTGCCAGCAGTTTGGGCGGGGAAGGCACCGGGGAGCTGGTTTTT.

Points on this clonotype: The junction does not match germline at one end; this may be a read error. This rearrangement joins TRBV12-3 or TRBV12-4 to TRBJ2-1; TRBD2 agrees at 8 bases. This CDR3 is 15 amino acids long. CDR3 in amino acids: CVSRPGGRPYNEHFF. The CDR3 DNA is TGTGTCAGCAGACCTGGCGGGAGGCCCTACAATGAGCACTTCTTC.

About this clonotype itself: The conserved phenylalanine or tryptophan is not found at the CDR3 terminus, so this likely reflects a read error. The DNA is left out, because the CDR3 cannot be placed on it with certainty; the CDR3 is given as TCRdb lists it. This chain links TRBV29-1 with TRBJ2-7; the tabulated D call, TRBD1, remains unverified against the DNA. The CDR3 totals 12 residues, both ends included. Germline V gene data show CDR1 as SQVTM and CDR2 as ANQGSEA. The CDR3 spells CSVWVFPGEHYL.

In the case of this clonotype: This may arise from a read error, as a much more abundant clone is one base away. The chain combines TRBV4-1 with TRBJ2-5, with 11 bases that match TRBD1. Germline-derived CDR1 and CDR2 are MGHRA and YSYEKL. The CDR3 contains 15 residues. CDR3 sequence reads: CASSQRTGGGEAQYF. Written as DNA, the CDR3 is TGCGCCAGCAGCCAGAGGACAGGGGGCGGAGAGGCCCAGTACTTC.

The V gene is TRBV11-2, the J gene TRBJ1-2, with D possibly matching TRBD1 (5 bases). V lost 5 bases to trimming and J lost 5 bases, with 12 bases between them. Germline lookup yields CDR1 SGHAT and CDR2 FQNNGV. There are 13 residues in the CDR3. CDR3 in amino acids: CASSLHWGYGYTF. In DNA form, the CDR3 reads TGTGCCAGCAGCCTGCATTGGGGGTATGGCTACACCTTC.

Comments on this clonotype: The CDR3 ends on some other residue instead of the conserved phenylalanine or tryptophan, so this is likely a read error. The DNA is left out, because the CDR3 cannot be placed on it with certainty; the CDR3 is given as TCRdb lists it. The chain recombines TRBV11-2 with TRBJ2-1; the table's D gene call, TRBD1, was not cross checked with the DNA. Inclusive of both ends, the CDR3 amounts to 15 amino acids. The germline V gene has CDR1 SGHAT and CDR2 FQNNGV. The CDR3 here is CASNKRGTCINGQLI.

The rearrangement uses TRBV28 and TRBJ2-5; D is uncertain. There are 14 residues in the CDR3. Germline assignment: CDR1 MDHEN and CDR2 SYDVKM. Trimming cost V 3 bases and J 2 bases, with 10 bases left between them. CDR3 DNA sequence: TGTGCCAGCAGTTTTGTAGGGTTTCAAGAGACCCAGTACTTC. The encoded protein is CASSFVGFQETQYF.

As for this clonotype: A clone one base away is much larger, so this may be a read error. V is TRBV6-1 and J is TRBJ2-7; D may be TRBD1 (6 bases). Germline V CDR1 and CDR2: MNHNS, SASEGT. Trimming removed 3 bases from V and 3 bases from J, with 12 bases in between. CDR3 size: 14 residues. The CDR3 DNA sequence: TGTGCCAGCAGTGAGAGGGACAAGGGCTACGAGCAGTACTTC. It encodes CASSERDKGYEQYF.

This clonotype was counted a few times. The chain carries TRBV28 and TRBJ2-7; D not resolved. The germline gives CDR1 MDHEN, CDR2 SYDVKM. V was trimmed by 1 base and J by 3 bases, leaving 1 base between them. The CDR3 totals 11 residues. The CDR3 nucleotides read TGTGCCAGCAGTTTATTCTACGAGCAGTACTTC. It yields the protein CASSLFYEQYF.

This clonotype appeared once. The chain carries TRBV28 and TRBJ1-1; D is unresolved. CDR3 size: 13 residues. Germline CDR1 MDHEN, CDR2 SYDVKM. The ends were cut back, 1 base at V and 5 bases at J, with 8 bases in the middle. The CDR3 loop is CASSLFGWTEAFF. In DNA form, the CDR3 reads TGTGCCAGCAGTTTATTCGGGTGGACTGAAGCTTTCTTT.

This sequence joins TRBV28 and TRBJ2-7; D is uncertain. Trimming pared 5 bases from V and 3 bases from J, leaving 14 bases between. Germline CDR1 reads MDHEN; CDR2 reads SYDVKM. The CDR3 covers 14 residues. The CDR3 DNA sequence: TGTGCCAGCAGTCCCCTGGGAAATAGCTACGAGCAGTACTTC. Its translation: CASSPLGNSYEQYF.

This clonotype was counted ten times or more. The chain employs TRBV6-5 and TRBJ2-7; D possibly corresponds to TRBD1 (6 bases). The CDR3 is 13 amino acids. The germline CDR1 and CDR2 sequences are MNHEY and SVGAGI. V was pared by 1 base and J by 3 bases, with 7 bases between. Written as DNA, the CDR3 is TGTGCCAGCAGTTACTACAGGGACTACGAGCAGTACTTC. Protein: CASSYYRDYEQYF.

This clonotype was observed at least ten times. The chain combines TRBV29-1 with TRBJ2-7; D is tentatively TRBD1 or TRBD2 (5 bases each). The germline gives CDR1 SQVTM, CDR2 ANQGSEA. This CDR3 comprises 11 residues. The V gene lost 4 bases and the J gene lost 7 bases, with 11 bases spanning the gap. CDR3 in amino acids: CSVAGRGEQYF. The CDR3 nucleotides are TGCAGCGTTGCGGGGCGAGGTGAGCAGTACTTC.

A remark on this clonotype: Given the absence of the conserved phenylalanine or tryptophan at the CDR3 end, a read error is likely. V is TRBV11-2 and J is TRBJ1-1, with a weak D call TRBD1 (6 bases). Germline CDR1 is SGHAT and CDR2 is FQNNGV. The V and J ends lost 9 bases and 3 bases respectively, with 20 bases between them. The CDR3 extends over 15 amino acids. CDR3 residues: CASGPRGQGYTEAFL. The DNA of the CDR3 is TGTGCCAGTGGCCCTAGGGGACAAGGTTACACTGAAGCTTTCTTG.

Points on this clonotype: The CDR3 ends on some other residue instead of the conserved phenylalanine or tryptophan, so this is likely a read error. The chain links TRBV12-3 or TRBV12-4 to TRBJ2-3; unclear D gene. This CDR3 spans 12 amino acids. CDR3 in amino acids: CASSYGPDTQYS. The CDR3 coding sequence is TGCGCCAGCAGTTACGGCCCAGATACGCAGTATTCT.

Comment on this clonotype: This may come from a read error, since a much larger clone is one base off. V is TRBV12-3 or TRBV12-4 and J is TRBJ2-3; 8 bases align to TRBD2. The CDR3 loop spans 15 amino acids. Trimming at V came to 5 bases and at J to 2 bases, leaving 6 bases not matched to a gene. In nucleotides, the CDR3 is TGTGCCAGCAGTGCCCAACTAGCGGACACAGATACGCAGTATTTT. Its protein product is CASSAQLADTDTQYF.

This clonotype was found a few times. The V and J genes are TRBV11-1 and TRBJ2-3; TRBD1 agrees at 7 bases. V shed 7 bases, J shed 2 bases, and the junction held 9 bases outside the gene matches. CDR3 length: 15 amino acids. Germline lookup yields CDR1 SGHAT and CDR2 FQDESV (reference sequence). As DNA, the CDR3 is TGTGCCAGCAATTTAAGGCAGGGGGACACAGATACGCAGTATTTT. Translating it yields CASNLRQGDTDTQYF. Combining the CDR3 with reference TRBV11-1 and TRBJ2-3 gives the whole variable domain EAEVAQSPRYKITEKSQAVAFWCDPISGHATLYWYRQILGQGPELLVQFQDESVVDDSQLPKDRFSAERLKGVDSTLKIQPAELGDSAMYLCASNLRQGDTDTQYFGPGTRLTVL.

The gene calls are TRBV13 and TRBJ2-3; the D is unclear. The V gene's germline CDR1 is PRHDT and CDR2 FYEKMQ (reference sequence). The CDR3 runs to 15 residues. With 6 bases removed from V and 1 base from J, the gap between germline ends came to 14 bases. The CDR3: CASRLSGQGTDTQYF. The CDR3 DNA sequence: TGTGCCAGCAGACTGTCGGGCCAAGGCACAGATACGCAGTATTTT.

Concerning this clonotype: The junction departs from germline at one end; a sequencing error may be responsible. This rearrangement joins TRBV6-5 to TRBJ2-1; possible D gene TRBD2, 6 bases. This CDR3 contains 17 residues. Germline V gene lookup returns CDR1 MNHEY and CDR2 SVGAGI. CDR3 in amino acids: CASSTDMGGEPYNEQFF. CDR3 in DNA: TGTGCCAGCAGTACCGACATGGGCGGGGAACCCTACAATGAACAGTTCTTC.

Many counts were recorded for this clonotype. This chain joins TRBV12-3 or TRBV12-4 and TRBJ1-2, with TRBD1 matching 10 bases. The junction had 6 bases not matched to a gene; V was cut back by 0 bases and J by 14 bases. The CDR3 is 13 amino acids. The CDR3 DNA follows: TGTGCCAGCAGTTTAGCGGGGGACAGGGGATCAACCTTC. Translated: CASSLAGDRGSTF.

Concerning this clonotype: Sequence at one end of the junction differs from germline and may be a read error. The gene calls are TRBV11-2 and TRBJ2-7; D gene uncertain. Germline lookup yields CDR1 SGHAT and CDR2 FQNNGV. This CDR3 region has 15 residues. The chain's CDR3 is CASIPTGSSSYEHYF. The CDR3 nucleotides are TGTGCCAGCATCCCGACCGGGTCGAGCTCCTACGAGCATTACTTC.